The clone carrying this TCR beta chain was seen many times. Its matching antigen is unknown. These data come from a study of T cells in Graves' hyperthyroidism and ophthalmopathy. Regions amplified from RNA transcripts were the TCR beta CDR3 regions. First-round RT-PCR targeting the TCR CDR3 was performed with the HTBI primer set. In TCRdb, the multiplex PCR reads were re-called with MiXCR into one record per CDR3 protein. This table has about 590,000 distinct CDR3 sequences, 14% appearing once. Regarding the study as a whole: Blood held most thyroid clonotypes expanded above 0.001 frequency. Ophthalmopathy prediction by the model preceded onset by a median roughly 6 months.

Patients affected by ophthalmopathy presented a Clinical Activity Score of at least 3, a NOSPECS grade of at least 4, and disease duration below 3 months. The PBMCs were sourced from fresh peripheral blood (about 10 ml). V dropped 3 bases and J dropped 4 bases, with 12 bases sitting between them. The germline gives CDR1 DFQATT, CDR2 SNEGSKA (reference sequence). The CDR3 extends over 13 amino acids. Sequencing was performed on blood. The V and J genes are TRBV20-1 and TRBJ1-2; TRBD1 might be the D (6 bases). The TCR sequence derives from a woman aged 18 to 35 with Graves' ophthalmopathy. CDR3 nucleotide sequence: TGCAGTGCTAGTAACAGGGAGACCTATGGCTACACCTTC. Its translation is CSASNRETYGYTF.